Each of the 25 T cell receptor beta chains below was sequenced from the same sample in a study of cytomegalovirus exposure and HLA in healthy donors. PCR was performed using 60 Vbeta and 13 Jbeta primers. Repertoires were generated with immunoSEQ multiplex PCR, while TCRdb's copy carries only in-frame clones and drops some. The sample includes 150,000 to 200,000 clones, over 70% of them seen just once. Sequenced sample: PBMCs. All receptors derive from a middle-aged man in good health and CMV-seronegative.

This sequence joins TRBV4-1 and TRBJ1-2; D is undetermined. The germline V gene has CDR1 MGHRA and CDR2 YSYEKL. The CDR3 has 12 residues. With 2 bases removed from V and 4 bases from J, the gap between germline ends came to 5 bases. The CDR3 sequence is CASSQNGYGYTF. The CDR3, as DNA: TGCGCCAGCAGCCAAAACGGCTATGGCTACACCTTC.

CDR3 nucleotides: TGTGCCAGCAGTTACTCGCGGGGTGAAGCTTTCTTT. It is translated as CASSYSRGEAFF. The rearrangement links TRBV6-5 to TRBJ1-1; no clear D gene. CDR1 is MNHEY, CDR2 SVGAGI, per germline. The V and J ends lost 0 bases and 7 bases respectively, with 6 bases between them. The CDR3 contains 12 residues.

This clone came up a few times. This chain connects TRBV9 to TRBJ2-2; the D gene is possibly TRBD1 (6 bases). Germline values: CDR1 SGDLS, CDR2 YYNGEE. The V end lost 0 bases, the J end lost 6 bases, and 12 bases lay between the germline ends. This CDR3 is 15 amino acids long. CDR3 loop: CASSVGGGGSGELFF. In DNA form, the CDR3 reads TGTGCCAGCAGCGTAGGAGGGGGTGGGTCCGGGGAGCTGTTTTTT.

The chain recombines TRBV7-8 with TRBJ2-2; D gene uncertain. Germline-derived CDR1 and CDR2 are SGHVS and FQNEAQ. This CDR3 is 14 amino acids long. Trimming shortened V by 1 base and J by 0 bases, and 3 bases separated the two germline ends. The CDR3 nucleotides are TGTGCCAGCAGCTTAGTATCGAACACCGGGGAGCTGTTTTTT. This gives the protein CASSLVSNTGELFF.

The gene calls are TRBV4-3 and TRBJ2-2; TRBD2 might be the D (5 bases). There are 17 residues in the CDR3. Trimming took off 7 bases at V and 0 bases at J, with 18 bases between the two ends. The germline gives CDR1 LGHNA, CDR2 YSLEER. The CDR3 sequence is CASIGVAGPPNTGELFF. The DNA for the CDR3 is TGCGCCAGCATCGGTGTTGCGGGCCCCCCGAACACCGGGGAGCTGTTTTTT.

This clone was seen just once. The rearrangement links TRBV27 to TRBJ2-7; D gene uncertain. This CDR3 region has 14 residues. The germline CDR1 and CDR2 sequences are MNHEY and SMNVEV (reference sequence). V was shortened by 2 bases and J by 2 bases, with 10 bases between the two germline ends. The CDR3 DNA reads TGTGCCAGCAGTTTACGCGCTGTGACCTACGAGCAGTACTTC. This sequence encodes CASSLRAVTYEQYF.

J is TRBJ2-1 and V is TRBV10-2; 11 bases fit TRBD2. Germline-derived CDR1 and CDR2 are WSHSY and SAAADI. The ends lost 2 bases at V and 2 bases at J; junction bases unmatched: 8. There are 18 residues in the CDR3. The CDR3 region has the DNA TGCGCCAGCAGTGAGCCTCCGGTAGCGGGGGGGACCTACAATGAGCAGTTCTTC. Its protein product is CASSEPPVAGGTYNEQFF.

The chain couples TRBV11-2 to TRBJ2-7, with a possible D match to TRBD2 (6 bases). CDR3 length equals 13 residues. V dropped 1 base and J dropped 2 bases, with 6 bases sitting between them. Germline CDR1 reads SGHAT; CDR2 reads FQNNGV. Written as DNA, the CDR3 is TGTGCCAGCAGCTTAGCGGGGGCCTACGAGCAGTACTTC. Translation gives CASSLAGAYEQYF.

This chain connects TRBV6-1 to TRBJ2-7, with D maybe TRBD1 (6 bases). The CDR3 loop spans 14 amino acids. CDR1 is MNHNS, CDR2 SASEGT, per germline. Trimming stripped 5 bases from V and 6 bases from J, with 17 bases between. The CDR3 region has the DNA TGTGCCAGCAGTTGGGCCAGGGTAGGGGGCGAGCAGTACTTC. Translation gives CASSWARVGGEQYF.

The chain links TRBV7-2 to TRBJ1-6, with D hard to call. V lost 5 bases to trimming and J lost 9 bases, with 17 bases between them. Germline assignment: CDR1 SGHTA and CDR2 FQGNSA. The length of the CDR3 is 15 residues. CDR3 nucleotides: TGTGCCAGCAGCCTTACGACGGGAACGGGTTCACCCCTCCACTTT. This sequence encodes CASSLTTGTGSPLHF.

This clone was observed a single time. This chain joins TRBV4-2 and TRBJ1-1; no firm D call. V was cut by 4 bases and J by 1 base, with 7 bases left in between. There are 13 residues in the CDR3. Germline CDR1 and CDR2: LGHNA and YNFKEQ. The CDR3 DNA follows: TGTGCCAGCAGCCCTGAGGAGAACACTGAAGCTTTCTTT. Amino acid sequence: CASSPEENTEAFF.

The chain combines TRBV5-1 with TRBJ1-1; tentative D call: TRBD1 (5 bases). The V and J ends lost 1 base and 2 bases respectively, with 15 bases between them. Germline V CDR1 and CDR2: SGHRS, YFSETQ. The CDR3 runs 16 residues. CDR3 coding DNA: TGCGCCAGCAGCTTGCGTTTGGGGGGACCTAACACTGAAGCTTTCTTT. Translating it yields CASSLRLGGPNTEAFF. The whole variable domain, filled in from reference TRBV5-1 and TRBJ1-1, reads KAGVTQTPRYLIKTRGQQVTLSCSPISGHRSVSWYQQTPGQGLQFLFEYFSETQRNKGNFPGRFSGRQFSNSRSEMNVSTLELGDSALYLCASSLRLGGPNTEAFFGQGTRLTVV.

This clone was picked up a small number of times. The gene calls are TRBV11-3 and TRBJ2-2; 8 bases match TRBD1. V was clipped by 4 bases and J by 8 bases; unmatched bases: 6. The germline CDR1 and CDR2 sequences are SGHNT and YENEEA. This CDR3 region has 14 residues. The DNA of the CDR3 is TGTGCCAGCAGCTGGCAGGGGGCTTCTGGGGAGCTGTTTTTT. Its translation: CASSWQGASGELFF. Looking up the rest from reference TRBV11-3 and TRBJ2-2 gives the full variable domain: EAGVVQSPRYKIIEKKQPVAFWCNPISGHNTLYWYLQNLGQGPELLIRYENEEAVDDSQLPKDRFSAERLKGVDSTLKIQPAELGDSAVYLCASSWQGASGELFFGEGSRLTVL.

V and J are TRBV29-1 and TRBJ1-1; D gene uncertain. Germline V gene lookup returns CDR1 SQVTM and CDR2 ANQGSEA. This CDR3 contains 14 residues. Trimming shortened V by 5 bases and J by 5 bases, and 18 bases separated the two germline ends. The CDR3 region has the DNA TGCAGCGTTTCTCTCCCGGGTTATGGGACTGAAGCTTTCTTT. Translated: CSVSLPGYGTEAFF.

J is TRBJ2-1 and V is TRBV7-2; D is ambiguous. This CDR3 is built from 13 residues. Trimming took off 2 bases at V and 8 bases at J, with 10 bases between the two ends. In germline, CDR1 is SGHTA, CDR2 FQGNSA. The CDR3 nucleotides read TGTGCCAGCAGCTTATTCCCCTTAGATGAGCAGTTCTTC. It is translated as CASSLFPLDEQFF.

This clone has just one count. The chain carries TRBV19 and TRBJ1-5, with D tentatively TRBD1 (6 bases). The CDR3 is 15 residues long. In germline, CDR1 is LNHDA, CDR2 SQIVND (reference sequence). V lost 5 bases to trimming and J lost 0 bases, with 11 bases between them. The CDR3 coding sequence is TGTGCCAGTAGTTTAGGACAGATTAGCAATCAGCCCCAGCATTTT. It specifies CASSLGQISNQPQHF.

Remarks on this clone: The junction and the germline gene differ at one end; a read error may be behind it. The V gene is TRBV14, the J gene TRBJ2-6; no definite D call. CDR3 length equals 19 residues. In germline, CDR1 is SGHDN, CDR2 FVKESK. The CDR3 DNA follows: TGTGCCAGCAGCCAAGGATCTGTCAGCCCATGGGCTGGAGCCAACGTCCTGACTTTC. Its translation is CASSQGSVSPWAGANVLTF. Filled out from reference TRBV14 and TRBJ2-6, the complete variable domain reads EAGVTQFPSHSVIEKGQTVTLRCDPISGHDNLYWYRRVMGKEIKFLLHFVKESKQDESGMPNNRFLAERTGGTYSTLKVQPAELEDSGVYFCASSQGSVSPWAGANVLTFGAGSRLTVL.

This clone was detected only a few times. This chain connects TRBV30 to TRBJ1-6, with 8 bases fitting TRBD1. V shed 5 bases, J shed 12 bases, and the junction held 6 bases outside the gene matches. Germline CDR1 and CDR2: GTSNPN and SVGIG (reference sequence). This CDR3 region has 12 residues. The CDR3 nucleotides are TGTGCCTGGTCCAGGGGGCATCAACCCCTCCACTTT. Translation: CAWSRGHQPLHF.

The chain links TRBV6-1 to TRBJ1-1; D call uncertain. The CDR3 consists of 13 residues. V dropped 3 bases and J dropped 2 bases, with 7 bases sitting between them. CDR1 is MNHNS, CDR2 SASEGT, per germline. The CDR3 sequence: CASSEEGNTEAFF. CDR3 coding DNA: TGTGCCAGCAGTGAGGAGGGAAACACTGAAGCTTTCTTT.

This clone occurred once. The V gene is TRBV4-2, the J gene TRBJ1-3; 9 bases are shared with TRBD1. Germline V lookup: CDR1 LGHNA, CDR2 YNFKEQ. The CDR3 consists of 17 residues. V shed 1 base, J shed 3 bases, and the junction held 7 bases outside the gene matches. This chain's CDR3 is CASSQVEGQGFGNTIYF. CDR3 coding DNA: TGTGCCAGCAGCCAAGTGGAGGGACAGGGTTTTGGAAACACCATATATTTT.

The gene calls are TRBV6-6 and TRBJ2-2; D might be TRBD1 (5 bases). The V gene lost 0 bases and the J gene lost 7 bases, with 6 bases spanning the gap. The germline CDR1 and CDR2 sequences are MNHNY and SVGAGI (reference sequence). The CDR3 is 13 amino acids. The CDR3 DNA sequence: TGTGCCAGCAGTTACTCAGGGGTCGGGGAGCTGTTTTTT. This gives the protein CASSYSGVGELFF.

CDR3 DNA: TGCGCCAGCAGCCCGGAGGGGGGGCTACATCGGGAAGCTTTCTTT. Amino acids: CASSPEGGLHREAFF. The chain is built from TRBV5-1 and TRBJ1-1; tentative D call: TRBD1 (6 bases). Germline-derived CDR1 and CDR2 are SGHRS and YFSETQ. The CDR3 totals 15 residues. The V end lost 4 bases, the J end lost 8 bases, and 21 bases lay between the germline ends.

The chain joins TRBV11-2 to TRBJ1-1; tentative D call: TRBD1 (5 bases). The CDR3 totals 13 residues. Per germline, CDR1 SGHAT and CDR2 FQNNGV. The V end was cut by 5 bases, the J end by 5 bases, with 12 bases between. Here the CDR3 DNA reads TGTGCCAGCAGCATGGGGGGTTGGACTGAAGCTTTCTTT. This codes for CASSMGGWTEAFF.

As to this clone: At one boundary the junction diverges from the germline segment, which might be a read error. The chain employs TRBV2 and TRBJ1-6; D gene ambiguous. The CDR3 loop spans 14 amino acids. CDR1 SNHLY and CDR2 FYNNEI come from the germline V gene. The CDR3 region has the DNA TGTGCCAGCAGTGACCAGGATAGTAATCCACCCCTCCACTTT. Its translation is CASSDQDSNPPLHF.

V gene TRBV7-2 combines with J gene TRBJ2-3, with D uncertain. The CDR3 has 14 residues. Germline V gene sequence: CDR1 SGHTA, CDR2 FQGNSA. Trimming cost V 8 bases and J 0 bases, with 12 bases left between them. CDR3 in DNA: TGTGCCAGCCGTCCCTATTCTAGCACAGATACGCAGTATTTT. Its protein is CASRPYSSTDTQYF.